Included here is one TCR beta chain sequence, with context. Its antigen is not known. The CDR3 spans 16 residues. Germline-derived CDR1 and CDR2 are MNHNS and SASEGT. V gave up 1 base and J gave up 6 bases; unmatched junction bases: 5. The data derive from a study of T cell responses to AZD1222 COVID-19 vaccine. For the study at large: Doses given second, at about 4 or about 12 weeks, were pooled.

General study points: Mostly white British, mostly female donors; authors suggested clonal diversity may be underestimated. Seropositive at baseline were only a handful of AZD1222 recipients. Variant regions that are unmutated are reportedly the target of nearly half of spike-specific TCRs.

The table came from immunoSEQ multiplex PCR; TCRdb's copy has only in-frame clones and leaves some out. In the table there are around 99,000 clones, approximately 90% of which are singletons. J is TRBJ2-1 and V is TRBV6-1, with TRBD2 matching 11 bases. The material was peripheral blood, obtained on day 0 of AZD1222 vaccination. This receptor was taken from an adult in good health. CDR3 DNA: TGTGCCAGCAGTGAAGGCTTAGCGGGGGGGTTCAATGAGCAGTTCTTC. It translates to CASSEGLAGGFNEQFF.